Reported below is one T cell receptor (beta chain). What it recognizes is unknown. This specimen belongs to a study of T cell repertoires in cytomegalovirus infection. Study-level results: Cumulative frequency of public TCR beta families picked out carriers of CMV plus the relevant HLA.

TCRdb recomputed calls from the reads with MiXCR, one row per CDR3 protein. The sample consists of roughly 180,000 distinct CDR3 sequences, less than 25% of them appearing once. Sequences were derived from CD8+ T cells from cultured PBMCs, sampled from culture after CMV antigen stimulation. The source is a human donor in good health (CMV status not recorded). Some clones in this sample may be carry-over from other donors' samples.

In DNA, the CDR3 is TGTGCCAGCAGCTTTGGTGACCTTGTTACGCAGTGGAGCGAGCAGTACTTC. The encoded protein is CASSFGDLVTQWSEQYF. J is TRBJ2-7 and V is TRBV13; D is undetermined. The CDR3 length is 17 residues. From germline, CDR1 is PRHDT and CDR2 FYEKMQ (reference sequence). Trimming took 3 bases from V and 6 from J, leaving 24 bases between them.